The 10 T cell receptor beta chains reported below all come from one sample, sequenced in a study of T cell clonality in common variable immunodeficiency. General study findings and limits: Fewer deletions and N-nucleotide insertions were reportedly seen in common variable immunodeficiency TCR beta sequences.

The antigens these receptors bind are not known. Method: immunoSEQ multiplex PCR; TCRdb's copy keeps in-frame clones and lacks some. Across about 15,000 clones, the top ten clones capture roughly 4.9% of the sample. The sequenced sample was peripheral blood mononuclear cells. The receptor set was obtained from a human donor with common variable immunodeficiency.

Details on this clone: The read falls 3 residues short of the CDR3 end, and the missing part is taken from the germline J gene. This chain joins TRBV7-2 and TRBJ2-5; D remains ambiguous. Germline V CDR1 and CDR2: SGHTA, FQGNSA. V shed 5 bases and J shed 1 base, with 14 bases lying between them. The CDR3 has 15 amino acids. Partial CDR3 DNA: TGTGCCAGCAGCACCCAGCGCGGTGGCCAAGAGACC. It yields the protein CASSTQRGGQET. The full CDR3 is CASSTQRGGQETQYF.

A remark on this clone: The CDR3 end is not reached by the read, which stops 3 residues before it; the germline J gene fills it in. The chain combines TRBV19 with TRBJ2-4, with 8 bases lining up with TRBD1. The CDR3 runs to 13 residues. Germline values: CDR1 LNHDA, CDR2 SQIVND (reference sequence). The V and J ends lost 7 bases and 4 bases, in that order; junction bases with no gene match: 3. CDR3 bases read: TGTGCCAGTATTGGGGACAGGAAAAACATT. It codes for CASIGDRKNI. The full CDR3 protein reads CASIGDRKNIQYF.

Notes on this clone: The CDR3 goes on 3 residues after the read ends, and that part is filled in from the germline J gene. The chain couples TRBV29-1 to TRBJ2-5, with 8 bases matching TRBD1. The CDR3 spans 13 residues. Losses at the gene ends were 7 bases for V and 4 bases for J; bases not matched to a gene: 8. CDR1 is SQVTM and CDR2 is ANQGSEA in the germline V gene. CDR3 bases read: TGCAGCGCGATCTCCGGGACAGGAGAGACC. Encoded protein: CSAISGTGET. The full CDR3 is CSAISGTGETQYF.

As concerns this clone: The CDR3 extends 3 residues past the end of the read, so its final part is completed from the germline J gene. This sequence joins TRBV19 and TRBJ2-3; 8 bases fit TRBD2. Germline V gene sequence: CDR1 LNHDA, CDR2 SQIVND (reference sequence). The CDR3 length is 16 residues. Unmatched junction bases numbered 5, after V lost 1 base and J lost 2 bases. The sequenced CDR3 bases are TGTGCCAGTAGTATAGCGGGGGGGGGCTTCACAGATACG. Translating gives CASSIAGGGFTDT. The whole CDR3 protein is CASSIAGGGFTDTQYF.

Note on this clone: The sequenced fragment ends 3 residues before the CDR3 boundary, so the rest is inferred from the germline J gene. This sequence joins TRBV2 and TRBJ2-5; D remains unclear. This CDR3 region has 13 residues. Trimming left V 5 bases short and J 4 bases short, with 11 bases between. Germline assignment: CDR1 SNHLY and CDR2 FYNNEI. Here the CDR3 reads CASSSSVGETQYF. The sequenced CDR3 bases are TGTGCCAGCAGTTCCAGCGTGGGAGAGACC.

Of note for this clone: The CDR3 end lies 3 residues beyond the end of the read and is filled in from the germline J gene. This sequence joins TRBV24-1 and TRBJ1-2; 7 bases are a match to TRBD1. This CDR3 spans 13 amino acids. J was trimmed by 7 bases and V by 3 bases; bases with no gene match: 4. Germline assignment: CDR1 KGHDR and CDR2 SFDVKD. The chain's CDR3 is CATSDARDSGYTF. CDR3 DNA (partial): TGTGCCACCAGTGATGCGAGGGACAGTGGC.

A remark on this clone: From the germline J gene comes the end of the CDR3, since the read stops 3 residues before it. J is TRBJ2-7 and V is TRBV18; TRBD2 agrees at 7 bases. The CDR3 contains 14 residues. V shed 4 bases, J shed 0 bases, and the junction held 3 bases outside the gene matches. Germline assignment: CDR1 KGHSH and CDR2 LQKENI. CDR3 bases read: TGTGCCAGCTCACTGGGACTAACCTCCTACGAG. Its translation is CASSLGLTSYE. The full CDR3 protein reads CASSLGLTSYEQYF.

Comments on this clone: With the read ending 3 residues before the CDR3 end, the germline J gene is used to fill in that end. The rearrangement links TRBV29-1 to TRBJ2-7, with 9 bases identical to TRBD2. This CDR3 is 17 amino acids long. V lost 4 bases, J lost 3 bases, and 16 bases stayed unmatched. In germline, CDR1 is SQVTM, CDR2 ANQGSEA. The DNA read from the CDR3 is TGCAGCGTTGGGGTGCTAAGCGGGAGGTCTTCCCTCTACGAG. This sequence encodes CSVGVLSGRSSLYE. The whole CDR3 region reads CSVGVLSGRSSLYEQYF.

Points on this clone: The read finishes 3 residues shy of the CDR3 end, and the germline J gene is used to complete it. The V call is TRBV19, the J call TRBJ2-1; 13 nucleotides align to TRBD2. Unmatched junction bases numbered 4, after V lost 0 bases and J lost 5 bases. CDR3 length equals 17 residues. Germline V gene sequence: CDR1 LNHDA, CDR2 SQIVND (reference sequence). The DNA read from the CDR3 is TGTGCCAGTAGTATAGAAGGGACTAGCGGGGTGGACAATGAG. The encoded protein is CASSIEGTSGVDNE. The whole CDR3 reads CASSIEGTSGVDNEQFF.

Details on this clone: The missing CDR3 end, 3 residues past where the read stops, is filled in from the germline J gene. The chain joins TRBV4-1 to TRBJ2-3; the match to TRBD2 covers 11 bases. The junction had 4 bases not matched to a gene; V was cut back by 0 bases and J by 5 bases. Looked up from germline, CDR1 is MGHRA and CDR2 is YSYEKL. The CDR3 has 16 residues. The part of the CDR3 DNA that was read is TGCGCCAGCAGCCAAGAACTAGCGGGGGCTCTAGATACG. This gives the protein CASSQELAGALDT. The CDR3, in full, reads CASSQELAGALDTQYF.